Shown below are 18 T cell receptor beta chains from a single sample sequenced in a study of blood T cell repertoires in COVID-19. The table came from immunoSEQ multiplex PCR; TCRdb's copy has only in-frame clones and leaves some out. This table holds 45,000 or so clones, around 89% found once. What was sequenced was peripheral blood. These receptor sequences come from a man in his 70s with active COVID-19.

V usage is TRBV11-2 and J usage is TRBJ2-2; possible D gene TRBD2, 5 bases. Trimming stripped 6 bases from V and 3 bases from J, with 14 bases between. Germline-derived CDR1 and CDR2 are SGHAT and FQNNGV. The CDR3 covers 15 residues. The CDR3 nucleotides read TGTGCCAGCAGTCGGATCGGGAAGGACACCGGGGAGCTGTTTTTT. It yields the protein CASSRIGKDTGELFF.

This chain uses TRBV2 with TRBJ2-2; perhaps TRBD1 as D (6 bases). CDR1 is SNHLY, CDR2 FYNNEI, per germline. The ends were cut back, 4 bases at V and 6 bases at J, with 12 bases in the middle. CDR3 length: 14 residues. Here the CDR3 reads CASSGRGPPGELFF. The CDR3 bases are TGTGCCAGCAGTGGCAGGGGACCACCCGGGGAGCTGTTTTTT.

The chain carries TRBV6-2 or TRBV6-3 and TRBJ2-7; D perhaps matches TRBD2 (5 bases). V was pared by 2 bases and J by 0 bases, with 14 bases between. This CDR3 has 16 residues. Germline CDR1 MNHEY, CDR2 SVGEGT. CDR3 region: CASSYDRTRRSYEQYF. CDR3 sequence (DNA): TGTGCCAGCAGTTACGACCGGACTCGTCGCTCCTACGAGCAGTACTTC.

V is TRBV4-1 and J is TRBJ2-2, with D unclear. Trimming removed 4 bases from V and 1 base from J, with 10 bases in between. Per the germline V gene, CDR1 is MGHRA and CDR2 is YSYEKL. This CDR3 contains 15 residues. CDR3 region: CASSLEARNTGELFF. The CDR3 DNA sequence: TGCGCCAGCAGCCTTGAGGCCAGGAACACCGGGGAGCTGTTTTTT.

This rearrangement joins TRBV4-1 to TRBJ2-1; TRBD1 agrees at 9 bases. Germline CDR1 and CDR2: MGHRA and YSYEKL. The CDR3 is 18 residues long. With V trimmed by 1 base and J by 10 bases, 17 bases remained unmatched. The CDR3 DNA is TGCGCCAGCAGCCAAGGGGGCATGGGGACAGGGCTCTTTGGGGAGCAGTTCTTC. It codes for CASSQGGMGTGLFGEQFF.

This sequence joins TRBV7-2 and TRBJ1-1, with TRBD1 matching 7 bases. V gave up 2 bases and J gave up 2 bases; unmatched junction bases: 8. This CDR3 has 16 residues. Per the germline V gene, CDR1 is SGHTA and CDR2 is FQGNSA. CDR3 region: CASSLLPGGENTEAFF. CDR3 nucleotides: TGTGCCAGCAGCTTATTGCCAGGGGGTGAAAACACTGAAGCTTTCTTT.

The chain uses TRBV6-5 and TRBJ2-6; tentative D call: TRBD2 (5 bases). The CDR3 has 14 residues. CDR1 MNHEY and CDR2 SVGAGI come from the germline V gene. V was pared by 5 bases and J by 10 bases, with 15 bases between. The CDR3 nucleotides are TGTGCCAGCAGTCGCCGCGGAGGAAGGAACGTCCTGACTTTC. It translates to CASSRRGGRNVLTF.

The chain joins TRBV28 to TRBJ1-2, with 7 nucleotides matching TRBD1. V shed 3 bases and J 0 bases; nucleotides not matched to a gene: 1. The CDR3 extends over 14 amino acids. The germline V gene has CDR1 MDHEN and CDR2 SYDVKM. In DNA, the CDR3 is TGTGCCAGCAGTTTGGGACAGACTAACTATGGCTACACCTTC. This sequence encodes CASSLGQTNYGYTF.

The chain combines TRBV29-1 with TRBJ1-3; D is undetermined. The germline V gene encodes CDR1 SQVTM and CDR2 ANQGSEA. This CDR3 contains 14 residues. V was shortened by 4 bases and J by 0 bases, with 10 bases between the two germline ends. In DNA, the CDR3 is TGCAGCGTTGCGGCAGGCTCCTCTGGAAACACCATATATTTT. Protein: CSVAAGSSGNTIYF.

The rearrangement links TRBV15 to TRBJ2-1; 8 positions match TRBD1. J was trimmed by 8 bases and V by 2 bases; bases with no gene match: 11. CDR1 LNHNV and CDR2 YYDKDF come from the germline V gene (reference sequence). The CDR3 is 16 residues long. CDR3 coding DNA: TGTGCCACCAGCAGACCATCCGGGACAGGTTTAGATGAGCAGTTCTTC. It yields the protein CATSRPSGTGLDEQFF.

The CDR3 region has the DNA TGTGCCAGCAGCGAGAGGACGGAGGGGACTGAAGCTTTCTTT. It yields the protein CASSERTEGTEAFF. V and J are TRBV7-9 and TRBJ1-1; tentatively, D is TRBD1 (5 bases). V was cut by 5 bases and J by 5 bases, with 15 bases left in between. This CDR3 comprises 14 residues. Germline CDR1 is SEHNR and CDR2 is FQNEAQ (reference sequence).

This chain joins TRBV19 and TRBJ1-3; perhaps TRBD1 as D (5 bases). CDR1 LNHDA and CDR2 SQIVND come from the germline V gene (reference sequence). Trimming cost V 5 bases and J 2 bases, with 10 bases left between them. The CDR3 is 14 amino acids. This CDR3 is CASSPKGAGNTIYF. CDR3 bases: TGTGCCAGTAGTCCCAAAGGGGCTGGAAACACCATATATTTT.

The DNA of the CDR3 is TGCGCCAGCCGGAGGGAGGCTGAAGCTTTCTTT. This codes for CASRREAEAFF. The chain recombines TRBV5-1 with TRBJ1-1; D ambiguous. Trimming pared 7 bases from V and 6 bases from J, leaving 10 bases between. The length of the CDR3 is 11 residues. Germline V gene sequence: CDR1 SGHRS, CDR2 YFSETQ.

In its sample, this clone ranks as medium-sized (0.01 to 0.1%). The rearrangement uses TRBV27 and TRBJ1-3; D may be TRBD1 (6 bases). CDR3 length equals 19 residues. Germline V gene sequence: CDR1 MNHEY, CDR2 SMNVEV (reference sequence). V gave up 2 bases and J gave up 1 base, with 21 bases separating them. As DNA, the CDR3 is TGTGCCAGCAGTTTAAGGGGGGGCGGTCGGACCAGGTCTGGAAACACCATATATTTT. Translation gives CASSLRGGGRTRSGNTIYF.

The rearrangement joins TRBV19 to TRBJ1-2; a weak D match, TRBD1 (5 bases). The V end was cut by 1 base, the J end by 2 bases, with 8 bases between. Germline CDR1 reads LNHDA; CDR2 reads SQIVND (reference sequence). The CDR3 is 14 residues long. The CDR3 DNA reads TGTGCCAGTAGTATAGGGGCAGGGAACTATGGCTACACCTTC. Its translation is CASSIGAGNYGYTF.

CDR3 bases: TGTGCCAGCAGCACGGTAAACAGGGCTACTAACTATGGCTACACCTTC. This translates into CASSTVNRATNYGYTF. The rearrangement joins TRBV27 to TRBJ1-2; possible D gene TRBD1, 6 bases. This CDR3 comprises 16 residues. Germline CDR1 reads MNHEY; CDR2 reads SMNVEV (reference sequence). V lost 6 bases to trimming and J lost 0 bases, with 17 bases between them.

The chain joins TRBV7-3 to TRBJ2-5; no clear D gene. This CDR3 contains 13 residues. Germline values: CDR1 SGHTA, CDR2 FQGTGA. V shed 0 bases and J shed 3 bases, with 5 bases lying between them. The CDR3 coding sequence is TGTGCCAGCAGCTTAACGAGTGAAGAGACCCAGTACTTC. Translating gives CASSLTSEETQYF.

The V call is TRBV24-1, the J call TRBJ1-5, with D perhaps TRBD1 (6 bases). The germline CDR1 and CDR2 sequences are KGHDR and SFDVKD. Trimming pared 4 bases from V and 0 bases from J, leaving 18 bases between. This CDR3 is 18 amino acids long. The chain's CDR3 is CATSEGTAGTNSNQPQHF. CDR3 nucleotides: TGTGCCACCAGTGAAGGAACGGCCGGGACAAATAGCAATCAGCCCCAGCATTTT.